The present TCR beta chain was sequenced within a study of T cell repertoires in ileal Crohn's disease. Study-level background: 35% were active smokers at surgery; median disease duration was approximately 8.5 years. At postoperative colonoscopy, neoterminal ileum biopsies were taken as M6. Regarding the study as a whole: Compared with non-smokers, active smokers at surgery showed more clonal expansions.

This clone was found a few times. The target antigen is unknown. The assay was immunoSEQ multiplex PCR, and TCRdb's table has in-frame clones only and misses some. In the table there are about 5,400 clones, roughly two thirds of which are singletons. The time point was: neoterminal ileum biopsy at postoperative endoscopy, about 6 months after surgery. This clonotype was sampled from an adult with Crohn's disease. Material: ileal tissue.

The CDR3 reads CASSGQPNTEAFF. The DNA for the CDR3 is TGTGCCAGCAGTGGACAGCCGAACACTGAAGCTTTCTTT. The chain uses TRBV2 and TRBJ1-1, with D possibly being TRBD1 (5 bases). V dropped 4 bases and J dropped 1 base, with 7 bases sitting between them. Germline loops: CDR1 SNHLY, CDR2 FYNNEI. There are 13 residues in the CDR3.